What follows describes a single T cell receptor (beta chain). The data are from a study of blood T cell repertoires in COVID-19. In the study overall: The samples span acute and convalescent COVID-19 from the United States, Italy and Spain.

The ends were cut back, 4 bases at V and 9 bases at J, with 10 bases in the middle. Germline V gene sequence: CDR1 MGHRA, CDR2 YSYEKL. CDR3 size: 12 residues. TCRdb keeps only in-frame clones here, not all; method: immunoSEQ multiplex PCR. The profile covers around 250,000 clones, with around 84% appearing a single time and approximately 5% taken by the ten largest. This TCR was recovered from a man aged 35 to 55 who had been exposed to COVID-19. This rearrangement joins TRBV4-1 to TRBJ1-5; D is uncertain. Material for sequencing was PBMCs or T cells enriched from blood (not recorded which). The CDR3 reads CASSRRDRPQHF. The DNA of the CDR3 is TGCGCCAGCAGCCGCCGAGATCGGCCCCAGCATTTT.